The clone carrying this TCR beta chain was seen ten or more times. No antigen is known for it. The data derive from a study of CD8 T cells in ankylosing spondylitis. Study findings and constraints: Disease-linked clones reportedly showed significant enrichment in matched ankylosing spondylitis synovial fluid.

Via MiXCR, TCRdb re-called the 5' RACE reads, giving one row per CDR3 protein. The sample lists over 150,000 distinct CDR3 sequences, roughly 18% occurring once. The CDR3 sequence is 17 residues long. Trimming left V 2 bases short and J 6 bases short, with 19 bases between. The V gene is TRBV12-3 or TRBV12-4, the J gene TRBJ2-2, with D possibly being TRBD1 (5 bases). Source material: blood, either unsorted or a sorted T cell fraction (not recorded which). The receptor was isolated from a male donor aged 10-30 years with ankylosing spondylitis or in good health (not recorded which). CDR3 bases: TGTGCCAGCAGTTTACCTTATCCCGATGGGGCTTCCGGGGAGCTGTTTTTT. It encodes CASSLPYPDGASGELFF.